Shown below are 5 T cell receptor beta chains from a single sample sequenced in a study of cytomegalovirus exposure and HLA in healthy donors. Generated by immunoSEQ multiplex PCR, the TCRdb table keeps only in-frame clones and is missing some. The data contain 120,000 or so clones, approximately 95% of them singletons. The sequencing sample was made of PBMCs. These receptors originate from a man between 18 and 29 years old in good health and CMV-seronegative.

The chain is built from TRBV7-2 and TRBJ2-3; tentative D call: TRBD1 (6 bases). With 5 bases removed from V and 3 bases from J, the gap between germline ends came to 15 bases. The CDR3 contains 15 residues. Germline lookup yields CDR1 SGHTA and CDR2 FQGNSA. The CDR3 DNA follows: TGTGCCAGCAGCCCAGGGGACCAAAGAACAGATACGCAGTATTTT. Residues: CASSPGDQRTDTQYF.

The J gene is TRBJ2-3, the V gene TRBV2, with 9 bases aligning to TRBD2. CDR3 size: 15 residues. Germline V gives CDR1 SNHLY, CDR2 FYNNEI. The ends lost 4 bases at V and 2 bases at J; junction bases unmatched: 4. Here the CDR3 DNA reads TGTGCCAGCAGTGGGCGGGAGGGGCTCACAGATACGCAGTATTTT. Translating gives CASSGREGLTDTQYF. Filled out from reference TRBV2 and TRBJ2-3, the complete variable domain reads EPEVTQTPSHQVTQMGQEVILRCVPISNHLYFYWYRQILGQKVEFLVSFYNNEISEKSEIFDDQFSVERPDGSNFTLKIRSTKLEDSAMYFCASSGREGLTDTQYFGPGTRLTVL.

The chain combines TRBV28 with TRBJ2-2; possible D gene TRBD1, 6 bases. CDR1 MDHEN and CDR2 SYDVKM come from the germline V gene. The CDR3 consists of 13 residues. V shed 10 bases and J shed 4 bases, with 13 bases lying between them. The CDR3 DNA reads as TGTGCCATACCGAGGGGGAGCACCGGGGAGCTGTTTTTT. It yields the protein CAIPRGSTGELFF.

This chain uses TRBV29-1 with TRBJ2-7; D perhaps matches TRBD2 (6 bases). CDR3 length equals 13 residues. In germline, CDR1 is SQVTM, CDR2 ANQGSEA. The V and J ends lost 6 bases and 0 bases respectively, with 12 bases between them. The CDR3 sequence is CSVGTPSSYEQYF. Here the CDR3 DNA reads TGCAGCGTGGGGACTCCGAGCTCCTACGAGCAGTACTTC.

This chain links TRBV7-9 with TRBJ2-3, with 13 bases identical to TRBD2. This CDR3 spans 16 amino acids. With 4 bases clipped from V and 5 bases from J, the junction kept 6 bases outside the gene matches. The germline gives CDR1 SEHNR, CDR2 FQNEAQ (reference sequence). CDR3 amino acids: CASSYGLAGVLDTQYF. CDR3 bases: TGTGCCAGCAGCTACGGACTAGCGGGAGTTCTAGATACGCAGTATTTT.